The 7 T cell receptor beta chains listed next were all sequenced from one sample in a study of PD-1 blockade in mismatch repair-deficient tumors. Sequencing used immunoSEQ multiplex PCR; TCRdb keeps in-frame clones, though not all of them. The sample records some 120,000 clones, about 88% being singletons. The source material was peripheral blood, sampled approximately 70 weeks after starting pembrolizumab. The receptors stem from an adult with mismatch repair-deficient cancer.

The chain recombines TRBV4-2 with TRBJ2-5; D is possibly TRBD1 (6 bases). V lost 1 base to trimming and J lost 2 bases, with 8 bases between them. This CDR3 comprises 14 residues. Germline values: CDR1 LGHNA, CDR2 YNFKEQ. The DNA of the CDR3 is TGTGCCAGCAGCCAAGTGGGGACACAAGAGACCCAGTACTTC. The encoded protein is CASSQVGTQETQYF.

This chain joins TRBV11-2 and TRBJ2-1; 7 nucleotides line up with TRBD1. Germline CDR1 and CDR2: SGHAT and FQNNGV. V lost 4 bases to trimming and J lost 10 bases; unmatched junction nucleotides: 7. CDR3 length: 13 amino acids. DNA for the CDR3: TGTGCCAGCAGCTATGACAGGGCCCTGGAGCAGTTCTTC. Its translation is CASSYDRALEQFF.

The chain uses TRBV13 and TRBJ2-7; D is unclear. Trimming left V 0 bases short and J 3 bases short, with 3 bases between. The germline gives CDR1 PRHDT, CDR2 FYEKMQ (reference sequence). This CDR3 region has 12 residues. CDR3 coding DNA: TGTGCCAGCAGCTTAGGGGGCTACGAGCAGTACTTC. Its protein product is CASSLGGYEQYF. The full variable domain, with the rest looked up from reference TRBV13 and TRBJ2-7, is AAGVIQSPRHLIKEKRETATLKCYPIPRHDTVYWYQQGPGQDPQFLISFYEKMQSDKGSIPDRFSAQQFSDYHSELNMSSLELGDSALYFCASSLGGYEQYFGPGTRLTVT.

The rearrangement joins TRBV7-9 to TRBJ2-2; D not certain. V was clipped by 6 bases and J by 9 bases, with 14 bases between them. CDR3 size: 13 residues. Looked up from germline, CDR1 is SEHNR and CDR2 is FQNEAQ (reference sequence). This CDR3 is CASRDLGSWELFF. CDR3 sequence (DNA): TGTGCCAGCAGGGATCTTGGGTCTTGGGAGCTGTTTTTT.

The chain combines TRBV29-1 with TRBJ2-7; D unclear. Trimming removed 1 base from V and 2 bases from J, with 6 bases in between. Per the germline V gene, CDR1 is SQVTM and CDR2 is ANQGSEA. This CDR3 spans 12 amino acids. The CDR3 is CSVEGSAYEQYF. As DNA, the CDR3 is TGCAGCGTTGAAGGCTCAGCCTACGAGCAGTACTTC.

The chain couples TRBV7-8 to TRBJ2-2; TRBD2 is a possible D gene (6 bases). V was shortened by 1 base and J by 2 bases, with 11 bases between the two germline ends. This CDR3 has 16 amino acids. Germline V gives CDR1 SGHVS, CDR2 FQNEAQ. CDR3 in DNA: TGTGCCAGCAGCTTAGATGGGGGGAGAAACACCGGGGAGCTGTTTTTT. Its translation is CASSLDGGRNTGELFF.

V gene TRBV6-5 combines with J gene TRBJ1-3, with D perhaps matching TRBD1 (6 bases). CDR3 size: 14 residues. Germline V gene sequence: CDR1 MNHEY, CDR2 SVGAGI. V was clipped by 5 bases and J by 4 bases, with 12 bases between them. The CDR3 loop is CASSTTGQGNTIYF. As DNA, the CDR3 is TGTGCCAGCAGTACGACAGGACAAGGAAACACCATATATTTT.